These T cell receptor beta chains were read from a single sample in a study of CD8+ T cells in alopecia areata. TCRdb keeps only in-frame clones here, not all; method: immunoSEQ multiplex PCR. The data contain 200,000 or so clones, more than 30% of them seen just once; the ten biggest clones take up under 0.55%. The starting material was CD4+ T cells sorted from blood, obtained between weeks 30 and 35, from a patient treated with tofacitinib. The receptors originated from a human donor with alopecia areata. CDR3s include the opening cysteine and the closing phenylalanine or tryptophan. The order of the fields is V gene, J gene, clone size, CDR3 protein. The listing skips clone size in some rows; elsewhere it reads once, few, many or a size class.

V gene: TRBV6-5; J gene: TRBJ2-5; clone size: few; CDR3 protein: CASSYSPWTGGETQYF
V gene: TRBV4-2; J gene: TRBJ2-1; clone size: once; CDR3 protein: CASSQDNLLGNEQFF
V gene: TRBV7-2; J gene: TRBJ1-5; clone size: -; CDR3 protein: CASSANRGLQPQHF
V gene: TRBV6-6; J gene: TRBJ1-4; clone size: few; CDR3 protein: CASSPGEKLFF
V gene: TRBV2; J gene: TRBJ1-5; clone size: -; CDR3 protein: CASTQLRQSNQPQHF
V gene: TRBV6-6; J gene: TRBJ2-4; clone size: few; CDR3 protein: CASSSDGRLAKNIQYF
V gene: TRBV19; J gene: TRBJ2-1; clone size: -; CDR3 protein: CASSIPAASGRYNEQFF
V gene: TRBV5-1; J gene: TRBJ2-1; clone size: -; CDR3 protein: CASSSSFGGNNEQFF
V gene: TRBV9; J gene: TRBJ2-6; clone size: -; CDR3 protein: CASSVVTSGANVLTF
V gene: TRBV9; J gene: TRBJ1-5; clone size: -; CDR3 protein: CASSGDGTAYQPQHF
V gene: TRBV18; J gene: TRBJ1-2; clone size: -; CDR3 protein: CASSPPTVYGYTF
V gene: TRBV4-2; J gene: TRBJ1-2; clone size: -; CDR3 protein: CASSQVGQGGDYGYTF
V gene: TRBV2; J gene: TRBJ2-4; clone size: few; CDR3 protein: CASSGLAETLAKNIQYF
V gene: TRBV5-1; J gene: TRBJ2-2; clone size: few; CDR3 protein: CASSLAGYTGELFF
V gene: TRBV2; J gene: TRBJ2-3; clone size: few; CDR3 protein: CASSREKADTQYF
V gene: TRBV4-1; J gene: TRBJ1-4; clone size: few; CDR3 protein: CASSRAGRMFF
V gene: TRBV5-1; J gene: TRBJ2-5; clone size: -; CDR3 protein: CASSSGTSGETQYF
V gene: TRBV5-1; J gene: TRBJ2-7; clone size: few; CDR3 protein: CASSLLAGNEQYF
V gene: TRBV2; J gene: TRBJ2-7; clone size: -; CDR3 protein: CASTGAFYEQYF
V gene: TRBV10-3; J gene: TRBJ1-4; clone size: few; CDR3 protein: CAIRDATNEKLFF
V gene: TRBV6-5; J gene: TRBJ1-1; clone size: -; CDR3 protein: CASRRQGRGSAAFF
V gene: TRBV7-9; J gene: TRBJ2-7; clone size: few; CDR3 protein: CASSFLAGTGGNYEQYF
V gene: TRBV9; J gene: TRBJ1-1; clone size: -; CDR3 protein: CASSAGTRGTEAFF
V gene: TRBV27; J gene: TRBJ1-2; clone size: -; CDR3 protein: CASGGGQGYGYTF
V gene: TRBV18; J gene: TRBJ1-1; clone size: few; CDR3 protein: CASSPQGSHMNTEAFF
V gene: TRBV6-1; J gene: TRBJ1-6; clone size: -; CDR3 protein: CASRDRDPTNSPLHF
V gene: TRBV7-2; J gene: TRBJ1-5; clone size: -; CDR3 protein: CASSFTSNQPQHF
V gene: TRBV30; J gene: TRBJ2-4; clone size: -; CDR3 protein: CAWSEGVAKNIQYF
V gene: TRBV9; J gene: TRBJ2-1; clone size: few; CDR3 protein: CASSDPTSGGRNEQFF
V gene: TRBV7-2; J gene: TRBJ2-1; clone size: -; CDR3 protein: CASSWGLAGGRGEQFF
V gene: TRBV7-9; J gene: TRBJ2-1; clone size: few; CDR3 protein: CASSLDGGAGNEQFF
V gene: TRBV5-1; J gene: TRBJ2-1; clone size: -; CDR3 protein: CASSLVADNYNEQFF
V gene: TRBV29-1; J gene: TRBJ2-7; clone size: few; CDR3 protein: CSVTGTAYEQYF
V gene: TRBV2; J gene: TRBJ2-5; clone size: -; CDR3 protein: CASGYQETQYF
V gene: TRBV5-6; J gene: TRBJ1-5; clone size: few; CDR3 protein: CASSLDVQPQHF
V gene: TRBV29-1; J gene: TRBJ1-1; clone size: few; CDR3 protein: CSVYSNTEAFF
V gene: TRBV6-5; J gene: TRBJ1-4; clone size: few; CDR3 protein: CASSYSFSEKLFF
V gene: TRBV5-1; J gene: TRBJ2-1; clone size: few; CDR3 protein: CASRGRAGATDEQFF
V gene: TRBV5-1; J gene: TRBJ1-2; clone size: few; CDR3 protein: CASSLEGDRGNGYTF
V gene: TRBV7-2; J gene: TRBJ2-2; clone size: -; CDR3 protein: CASLRQGRDTGELFF
V gene: TRBV9; J gene: TRBJ1-2; clone size: few; CDR3 protein: CASSLGPGGYGYTF
V gene: TRBV18; J gene: TRBJ2-7; clone size: -; CDR3 protein: CASSSRRQRAYEQYF
V gene: TRBV4-2; J gene: TRBJ2-1; clone size: few; CDR3 protein: CASSQDWGRTYNEQFF
V gene: TRBV30; J gene: TRBJ2-5; clone size: -; CDR3 protein: CAWSGGASGSLETQYF
V gene: TRBV4-2; J gene: TRBJ2-7; clone size: many; CDR3 protein: CASSQDYSGGAYEQYF
V gene: TRBV7-9; J gene: TRBJ1-1; clone size: few; CDR3 protein: CASSREMNTEAFF